This T cell receptor beta chain was identified during a study of beta chain features in type 1 diabetes. Only a few counts were recorded for this clone. Its antigen is not known. CDR1 and CDR2 (germline): SEHNR, FQNEAQ (reference sequence). With 1 base removed from V and 8 bases from J, the gap between germline ends came to 11 bases. This CDR3 has 14 amino acids. A CD45RO/CCR7/CD25/CD127/CD95/CD27 panel sorted naive, central memory, regulatory and stem cell-like memory CD4+ cells. Each population that was sorted was more than 95% pure. All of the isolated RNA was reverse transcribed, so expressed TCRB transcripts were sequenced. The method was immunoSEQ multiplex PCR; TCRdb's version includes in-frame clones alone and lacks a portion of them. The table has some 700,000 clones, about an eighth seen once; the top ten hold 0.022%. Study-level results: All four CD4+ subsets from Type 1 diabetes patients carried moderately but significantly shorter TCRB CDR3s. Unsettled here was the matter of whether HLA type influences TCRB rearrangement.

V gene TRBV7-9 combines with J gene TRBJ1-4; D is uncertain. This TCR was recovered from a man younger than 35 with type 1 diabetes. The specimen sequenced was naive CD4+ T cells from blood. The CDR3 loop is CASSLGPGGEKLFF. CDR3 nucleotides: TGTGCCAGCAGCTTAGGACCGGGAGGAGAAAAACTGTTTTTT.